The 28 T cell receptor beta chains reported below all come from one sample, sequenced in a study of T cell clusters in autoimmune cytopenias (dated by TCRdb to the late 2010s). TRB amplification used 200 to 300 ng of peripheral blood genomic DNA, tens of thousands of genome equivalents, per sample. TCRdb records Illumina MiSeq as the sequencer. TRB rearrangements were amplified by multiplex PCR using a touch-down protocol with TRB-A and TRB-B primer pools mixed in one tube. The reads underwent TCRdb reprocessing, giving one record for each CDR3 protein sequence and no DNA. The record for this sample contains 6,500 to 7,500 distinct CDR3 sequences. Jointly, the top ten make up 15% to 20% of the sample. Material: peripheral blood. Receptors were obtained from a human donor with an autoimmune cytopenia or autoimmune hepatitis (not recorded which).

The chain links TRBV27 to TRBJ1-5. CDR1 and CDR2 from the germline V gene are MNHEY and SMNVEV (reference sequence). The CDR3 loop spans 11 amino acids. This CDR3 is CASSLGEPQHF.

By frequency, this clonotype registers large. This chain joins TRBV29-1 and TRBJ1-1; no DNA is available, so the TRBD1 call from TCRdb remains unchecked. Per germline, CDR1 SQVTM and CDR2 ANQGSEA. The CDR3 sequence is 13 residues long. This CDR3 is CSVVTRGGTEAFF.

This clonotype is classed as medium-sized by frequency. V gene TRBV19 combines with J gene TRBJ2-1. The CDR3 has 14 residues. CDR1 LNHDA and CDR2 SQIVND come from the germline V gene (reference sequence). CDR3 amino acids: CASSLRTIYNEQFF.

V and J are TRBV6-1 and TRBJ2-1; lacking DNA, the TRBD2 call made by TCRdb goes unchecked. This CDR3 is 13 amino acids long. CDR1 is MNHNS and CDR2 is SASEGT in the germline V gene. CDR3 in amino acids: CASTSGGAWEQFF.

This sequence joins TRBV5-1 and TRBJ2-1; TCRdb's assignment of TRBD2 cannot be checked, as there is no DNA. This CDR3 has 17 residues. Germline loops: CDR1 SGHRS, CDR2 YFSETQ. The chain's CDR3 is CASSFGAGGGKGNEQFF. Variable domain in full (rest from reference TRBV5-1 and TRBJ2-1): KAGVTQTPRYLIKTRGQQVTLSCSPISGHRSVSWYQQTPGQGLQFLFEYFSETQRNKGNFPGRFSGRQFSNSRSEMNVSTLELGDSALYLCASSFGAGGGKGNEQFFGPGTRLTVL.

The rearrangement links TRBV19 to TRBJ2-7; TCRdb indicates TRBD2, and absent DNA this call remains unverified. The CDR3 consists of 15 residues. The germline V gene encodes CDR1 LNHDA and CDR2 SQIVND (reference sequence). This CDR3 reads CASSKIAGGANEQYF.

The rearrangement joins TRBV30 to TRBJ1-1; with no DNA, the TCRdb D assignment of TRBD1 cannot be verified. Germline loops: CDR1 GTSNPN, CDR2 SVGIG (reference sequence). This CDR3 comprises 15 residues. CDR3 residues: CAWRGRTGGVTEAFF.

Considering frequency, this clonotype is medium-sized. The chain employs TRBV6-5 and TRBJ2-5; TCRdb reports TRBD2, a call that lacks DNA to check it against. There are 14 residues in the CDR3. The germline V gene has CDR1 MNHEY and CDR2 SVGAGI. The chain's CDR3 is CASSWERGYETQYF.

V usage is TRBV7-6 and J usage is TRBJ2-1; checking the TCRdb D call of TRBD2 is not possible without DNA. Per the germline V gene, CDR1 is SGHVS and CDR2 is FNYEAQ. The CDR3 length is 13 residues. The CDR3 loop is CASSLLAGDEQFF.

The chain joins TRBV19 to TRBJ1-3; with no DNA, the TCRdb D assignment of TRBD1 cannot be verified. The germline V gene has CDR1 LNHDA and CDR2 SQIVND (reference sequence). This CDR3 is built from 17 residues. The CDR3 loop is CASRGQSPRTAGNTIYF.

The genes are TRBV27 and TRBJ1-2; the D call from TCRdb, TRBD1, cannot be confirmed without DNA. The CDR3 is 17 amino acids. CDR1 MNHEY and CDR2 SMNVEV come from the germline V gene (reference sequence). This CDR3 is CASSSHRDRGDNYGYTF.

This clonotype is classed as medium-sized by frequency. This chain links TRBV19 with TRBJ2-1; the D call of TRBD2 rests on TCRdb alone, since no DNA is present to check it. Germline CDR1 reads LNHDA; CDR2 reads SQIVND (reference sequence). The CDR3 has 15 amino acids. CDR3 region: CASRLAAGSYNEQFF.

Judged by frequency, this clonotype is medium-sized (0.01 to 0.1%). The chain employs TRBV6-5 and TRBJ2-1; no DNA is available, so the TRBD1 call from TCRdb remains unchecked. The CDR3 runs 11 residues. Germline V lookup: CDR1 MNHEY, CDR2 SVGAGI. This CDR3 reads CASRAALEQFF.

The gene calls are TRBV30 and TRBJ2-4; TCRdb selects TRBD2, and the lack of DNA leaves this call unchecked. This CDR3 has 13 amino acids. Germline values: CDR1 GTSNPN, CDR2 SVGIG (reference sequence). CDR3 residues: CAWSVRDLNIQYF.

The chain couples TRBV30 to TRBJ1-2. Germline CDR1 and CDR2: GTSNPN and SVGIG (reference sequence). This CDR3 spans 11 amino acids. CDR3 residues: CAWSVLGGYTF.

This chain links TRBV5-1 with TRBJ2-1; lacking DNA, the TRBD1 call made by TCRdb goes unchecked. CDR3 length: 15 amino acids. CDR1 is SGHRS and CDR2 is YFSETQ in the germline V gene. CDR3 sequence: CASSFGGGSYNEQFF.

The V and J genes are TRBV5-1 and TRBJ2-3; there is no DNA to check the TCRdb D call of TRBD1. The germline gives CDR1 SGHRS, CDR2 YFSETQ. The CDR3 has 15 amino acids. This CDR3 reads CASSLRQGATDTQYF. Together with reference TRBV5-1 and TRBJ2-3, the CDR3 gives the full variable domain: KAGVTQTPRYLIKTRGQQVTLSCSPISGHRSVSWYQQTPGQGLQFLFEYFSETQRNKGNFPGRFSGRQFSNSRSEMNVSTLELGDSALYLCASSLRQGATDTQYFGPGTRLTVL.

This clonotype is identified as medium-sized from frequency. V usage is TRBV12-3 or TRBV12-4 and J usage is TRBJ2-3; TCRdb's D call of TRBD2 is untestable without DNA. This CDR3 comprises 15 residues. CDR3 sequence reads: CASRPTSGRADTQYF.

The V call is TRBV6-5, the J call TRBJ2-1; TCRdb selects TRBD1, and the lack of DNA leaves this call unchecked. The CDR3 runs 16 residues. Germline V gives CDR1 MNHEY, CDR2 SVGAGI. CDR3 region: CASSLIPGQENNEQFF.

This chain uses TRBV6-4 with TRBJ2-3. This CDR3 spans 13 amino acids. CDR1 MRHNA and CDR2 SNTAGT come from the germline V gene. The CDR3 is CASSDVVGNTQYF.

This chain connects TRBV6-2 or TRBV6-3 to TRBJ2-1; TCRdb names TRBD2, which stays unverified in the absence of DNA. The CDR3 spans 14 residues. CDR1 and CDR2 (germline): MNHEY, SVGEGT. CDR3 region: CASTWGLAGEEQFF.

The CDR3: CASSPGAGNTIYF. The chain employs TRBV5-1 and TRBJ1-3; TCRdb proposes TRBD1, but this gene call is untestable without DNA. CDR1 and CDR2 from the germline V gene are SGHRS and YFSETQ. CDR3 length equals 13 residues. Variable domain in full (rest from reference TRBV5-1 and TRBJ1-3): KAGVTQTPRYLIKTRGQQVTLSCSPISGHRSVSWYQQTPGQGLQFLFEYFSETQRNKGNFPGRFSGRQFSNSRSEMNVSTLELGDSALYLCASSPGAGNTIYFGEGSWLTVV.

The CDR3 here is CASSPTNYQPQHF. The J gene is TRBJ1-5, the V gene TRBV18. The germline V gene has CDR1 KGHSH and CDR2 LQKENI. The CDR3 has 13 amino acids.

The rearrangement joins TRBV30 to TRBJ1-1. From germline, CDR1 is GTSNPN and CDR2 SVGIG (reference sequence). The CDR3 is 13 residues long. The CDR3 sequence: CAWRWSENTEAFF.

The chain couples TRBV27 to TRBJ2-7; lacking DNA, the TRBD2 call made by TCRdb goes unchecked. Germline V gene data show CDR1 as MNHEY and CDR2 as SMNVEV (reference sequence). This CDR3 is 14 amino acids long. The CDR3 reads CASSPREGLGEQYF.

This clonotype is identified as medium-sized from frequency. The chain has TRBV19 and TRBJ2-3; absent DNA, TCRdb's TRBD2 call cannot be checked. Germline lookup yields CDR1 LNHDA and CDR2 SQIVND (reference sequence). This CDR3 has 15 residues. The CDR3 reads CASSMGTSGTDTQYF. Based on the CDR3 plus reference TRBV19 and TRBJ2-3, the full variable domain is DGGITQSPKYLFRKEGQNVTLSCEQNLNHDAMYWYRQDPGQGLRLIYYSQIVNDFQKGDIAEGYSVSREKKESFPLTVTSAQKNPTAFYLCASSMGTSGTDTQYFGPGTRLTVL.

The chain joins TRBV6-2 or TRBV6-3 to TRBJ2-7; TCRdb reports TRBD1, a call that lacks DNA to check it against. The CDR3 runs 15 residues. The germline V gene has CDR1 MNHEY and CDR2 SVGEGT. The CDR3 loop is CASDPSGTGVYEQYF.

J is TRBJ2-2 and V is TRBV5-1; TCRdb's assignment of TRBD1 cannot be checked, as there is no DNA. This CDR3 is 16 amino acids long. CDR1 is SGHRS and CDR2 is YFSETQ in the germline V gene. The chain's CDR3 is CASSRATGGNTGELFF.